This is a list of T cell receptor beta chains from one sample in a study of cytomegalovirus exposure and HLA in healthy donors. Sequencing was performed with immunoSEQ multiplex PCR; in TCRdb, only in-frame clones are kept and a portion is missing. This sample's clone table lists some 200,000 clones. Sample: PBMCs. These TCRs come from a girl aged 2 to 10 in good health and CMV-seropositive. Each CDR3 is given with its conserved first and last residue. The order of the fields is J gene, D gene, V gene, CDR3 DNA, CDR3 protein. A D gene is named only where the DNA matches it firmly.

TRBJ1-1,TRBD1,TRBV6-4,TGTGCCAGCAGTAAAACCCCGGGGACAGGGAACACTGAAGCTTTCTTT,CASSKTPGTGNTEAFF
TRBJ1-1,TRBD1,TRBV5-5,TGTGCCAGCAGCCGGGGACAGGGGGAGGCTGAAGCTTTCTTT,CASSRGQGEAEAFF
TRBJ2-3,-,TRBV5-1,TGCGCCAGCAGCTTGCGGGAATTGGGTACAGATACGCAGTATTTT,CASSLRELGTDTQYF
TRBJ1-1,-,TRBV2,TGTGCCAGCATTCACGAGTATACTGGGCGAAGAGATCAAGCTTTCTTT,CASIHEYTGRRDQAFF
TRBJ2-1,TRBD2,TRBV7-9,TGTGCCAGCAGCTCCTCACAAACTAGCGGGGGGGACAATGAGCAGTTCTTC,CASSSSQTSGGDNEQFF
TRBJ2-1,-,TRBV4-1,TGCGCCAGCAGCCAAGGACGCGGCAATGAGCAGTTCTTC,CASSQGRGNEQFF
TRBJ2-2,-,TRBV21-1,TGTGCCAGCAGCTGGCGGACTAGCGGGATTCGTAAAACCGGGGAGCTGTTTTTT,CASSWRTSGIRKTGELFF
TRBJ1-2,-,TRBV10-2,TGCGCCAGCAGCCAGGGTCCCTATGGCTACACCTTC,CASSQGPYGYTF
TRBJ2-3,TRBD2,TRBV5-1,TGCGCCAGCAGCTTGGGACTAGCGGGAGCCACAGATACGCAGTATTTT,CASSLGLAGATDTQYF
TRBJ2-7,TRBD2,TRBV27,TGTGCCAGCAGTTCGAGACTAGCGGGAGGTCCCTACGAGCAGTACTTC,CASSSRLAGGPYEQYF
TRBJ2-7,-,TRBV7-8,TGTGCCAGCACACAGGAAAGCTCCTACGAGCAGTACTTC,CASTQESSYEQYF
TRBJ2-7,-,TRBV6-9,TGTGCCAGCAGTTATTCGGAGTCCTACGAGCAGTACTTC,CASSYSESYEQYF
TRBJ2-3,TRBD2,TRBV6-1,TGTGCCAGCAGTGAGTATGGCGGGAGGGCCACCACAGATACGCAGTATTTT,CASSEYGGRATTDTQYF
TRBJ2-1,TRBD2,TRBV27,TGTGCCAGCAGTTCTATGCCTATAGCGGGACTCTACAATGAGCAGTTCTTC,CASSSMPIAGLYNEQFF
TRBJ2-7,TRBD1,TRBV6-5,TGTGCCAGCAGACGGGACAGCTCCATGACCTACGAGCAGTACTTC,CASRRDSSMTYEQYF
TRBJ2-1,-,TRBV28,TGTGCCAGCAGTTCCCTCAGGGGGGATGAGCAGTTCTTC,CASSSLRGDEQFF
TRBJ2-1,TRBD2,TRBV9,TGTGCCAGCAGCGTAGTAGCGGGGATCAATGAGCAGTTCTTC,CASSVVAGINEQFF